This passage covers 20 T cell receptor beta chains from one sample sequenced in a study of T cells after yellow fever vaccination. TCRdb fed the 5' RACE reads into MiXCR, producing one record per CDR3 protein. In the table there are fewer than 450,000 distinct CDR3 sequences, approximately 4.2% of which are singletons. Sequencing was performed on PBMCs, taken 5 days after the yellow fever booster vaccination. These receptors originate from a young man who received the YFV17D yellow fever vaccine.

This clonotype was recorded many times. V is TRBV5-1 and J is TRBJ2-3; D remains unclear. Trimming took off 4 bases at V and 4 bases at J, with 10 bases between the two ends. The CDR3 spans 13 residues. The germline gives CDR1 SGHRS, CDR2 YFSETQ. CDR3 in DNA: TGCGCCAGCAGCCTTCATGAGTCAGATACGCAGTATTTT. It translates to CASSLHESDTQYF. Full variable domain (outside the CDR3, taken from reference TRBV5-1 and TRBJ2-3): KAGVTQTPRYLIKTRGQQVTLSCSPISGHRSVSWYQQTPGQGLQFLFEYFSETQRNKGNFPGRFSGRQFSNSRSEMNVSTLELGDSALYLCASSLHESDTQYFGPGTRLTVL.

This clonotype was detected only a few times. This sequence joins TRBV6-1 and TRBJ2-7; a weak D match, TRBD1 (6 bases). Germline V CDR1 and CDR2: MNHNS, SASEGT. Trimming pared 5 bases from V and 3 bases from J, leaving 8 bases between. CDR3 length equals 12 residues. CDR3 bases: TGTGCCAGCAGTACAGGGTTCTACGAGCAGTACGTC. This codes for CASSTGFYEQYV.

This clonotype was seen only a few times. The rearrangement joins TRBV9 to TRBJ2-2; D is uncertain. This CDR3 is 15 amino acids long. In germline, CDR1 is SGDLS, CDR2 YYNGEE. V lost 0 bases and J 4 bases, leaving 10 bases between the germline ends. The chain's CDR3 is CASSVEGSLTGELFF. The DNA for the CDR3 is TGTGCCAGCAGCGTAGAGGGCAGCCTCACCGGGGAGCTGTTTTTT.

This clonotype showed up many times. This chain connects TRBV5-1 to TRBJ2-7; a weak D match, TRBD1 (6 bases). Germline V gene lookup returns CDR1 SGHRS and CDR2 YFSETQ. V was pared by 2 bases and J by 6 bases, with 15 bases between. The length of the CDR3 is 14 residues. CDR3 nucleotide sequence: TGCGCCAGCAGCTTCGGGACCCCCAGGGGCGAGCAGTACTTC. Its translation is CASSFGTPRGEQYF. Filled out from reference TRBV5-1 and TRBJ2-7, the complete variable domain reads KAGVTQTPRYLIKTRGQQVTLSCSPISGHRSVSWYQQTPGQGLQFLFEYFSETQRNKGNFPGRFSGRQFSNSRSEMNVSTLELGDSALYLCASSFGTPRGEQYFGPGTRLTVT.

This clonotype was detected only a few times. The chain couples TRBV4-2 to TRBJ1-2; a possible D gene is TRBD1 (6 bases). Germline V gives CDR1 LGHNA, CDR2 YNFKEQ. The CDR3 runs 15 residues. Trimming took 0 bases from V and 5 from J, leaving 13 bases between them. CDR3 amino acids: CASSQDAGARYGYTF. The CDR3, as DNA: TGTGCCAGCAGCCAAGATGCGGGGGCCAGGTATGGCTACACCTTC.

This clonotype was recorded many times. J is TRBJ2-2 and V is TRBV18; 9 positions match TRBD2. Trimming took 3 bases from V and 0 from J; bases not matched to a gene: 2. The CDR3 is 16 residues long. CDR1 and CDR2 (germline): KGHSH, LQKENI. CDR3 in amino acids: CASSPIAGANTGELFF. In DNA, the CDR3 is TGTGCCAGCTCACCCATAGCGGGGGCGAACACCGGGGAGCTGTTTTTT.

This clonotype was counted only a few times. V is TRBV7-9 and J is TRBJ2-2; 8 bases line up with TRBD1. Germline CDR1 and CDR2: SEHNR and FQNEAQ (reference sequence). J gave up 5 bases and V 2 bases, and 7 bases lay outside the gene matches. The CDR3 has 16 amino acids. CDR3 loop: CASSLRSRGRTGELFF. DNA of the CDR3: TGTGCCAGCAGCTTAAGATCCAGGGGGCGTACCGGGGAGCTGTTTTTT. The full variable domain, with the rest looked up from reference TRBV7-9 and TRBJ2-2, is DTGVSQNPRHKITKRGQNVTFRCDPISEHNRLYWYRQTLGQGPEFLTYFQNEAQLEKSRLLSDRFSAERPKGSFSTLEIQRTEQGDSAMYLCASSLRSRGRTGELFFGEGSRLTVL.

There are a few counts of this clonotype. The chain carries TRBV3-1 and TRBJ1-1, with D uncertain. Germline V gene sequence: CDR1 LGHDT, CDR2 YNNKEL (reference sequence). The CDR3 runs to 13 residues. Trimming pared 1 base from V and 4 bases from J, leaving 7 bases between. CDR3 in amino acids: CASSQASFTEAFF. The CDR3 bases are TGTGCCAGCAGCCAAGCCAGTTTCACTGAAGCTTTCTTT. Together with reference TRBV3-1 and TRBJ1-1, the CDR3 gives the full variable domain: DTAVSQTPKYLVTQMGNDKSIKCEQNLGHDTMYWYKQDSKKFLKIMFSYNNKELIINETVPNRFSPKSPDKAHLNLHINSLELGDSAVYFCASSQASFTEAFFGQGTRLTVV.

The chain uses TRBV5-1 and TRBJ1-4, with a weak D call TRBD1 (6 bases). The ends were cut back, 4 bases at V and 7 bases at J, with 11 bases in the middle. The germline V gene has CDR1 SGHRS and CDR2 YFSETQ. The CDR3 extends over 13 amino acids. The CDR3 sequence: CASSQGTFEKLFF. CDR3 nucleotides: TGCGCCAGCAGCCAAGGGACATTTGAAAAACTGTTTTTT. Looking up the rest from reference TRBV5-1 and TRBJ1-4 gives the full variable domain: KAGVTQTPRYLIKTRGQQVTLSCSPISGHRSVSWYQQTPGQGLQFLFEYFSETQRNKGNFPGRFSGRQFSNSRSEMNVSTLELGDSALYLCASSQGTFEKLFFGSGTQLSVL.

This clonotype was recorded at least ten times. J is TRBJ2-2 and V is TRBV12-3 or TRBV12-4, with no clear D. The CDR3 spans 14 residues. Trimming removed 5 bases at V and 0 bases at J, with 7 bases between. The CDR3 DNA follows: TGTGCCAGCAGTCTGGAGACGAACACCGGGGAGCTGTTTTTT. Protein sequence: CASSLETNTGELFF.

This clonotype appeared many times. The chain links TRBV13 to TRBJ2-7; D is unresolved. This CDR3 has 11 residues. Germline V gene lookup returns CDR1 PRHDT and CDR2 FYEKMQ (reference sequence). Trimming pared 6 bases from V and 0 bases from J, leaving 3 bases between. CDR3 nucleotide sequence: TGTGCCAGCAGTGGCTCCTACGAGCAGTACTTC. Translated: CASSGSYEQYF.

V gene TRBV11-2 combines with J gene TRBJ2-7; D call uncertain. The V gene's germline CDR1 is SGHAT and CDR2 FQNNGV. Trimming took 5 bases from V and 11 from J, leaving 25 bases between them. The CDR3 totals 15 residues. CDR3 DNA: TGTGCCAGCAGCCCTATCTTACGTTCTACCCTAAGCAAGTACTTC. Translation gives CASSPILRSTLSKYF.

The J gene is TRBJ2-1, the V gene TRBV28, with D uncertain. CDR1 MDHEN and CDR2 SYDVKM come from the germline V gene. V lost 2 bases to trimming and J lost 9 bases, with 14 bases between them. The CDR3 is 14 residues long. The CDR3 region is CASSLASVIVEQFF. CDR3 nucleotides: TGTGCCAGCAGTTTAGCCAGCGTTATAGTTGAGCAGTTCTTC. The whole variable domain, filled in from reference TRBV28 and TRBJ2-1, reads DVKVTQSSRYLVKRTGEKVFLECVQDMDHENMFWYRQDPGLGLRLIYFSYDVKMKEKGDIPEGYSVSREKKERFSLILESASTNQTSMYLCASSLASVIVEQFFGPGTRLTVL.

DNA for the CDR3: TGTGCCAGCAGCGTAGCTACAGGGGTCGGAAACACCATATATTTT. Its protein is CASSVATGVGNTIYF. V usage is TRBV9 and J usage is TRBJ1-3; TRBD1 agrees at 7 bases. Germline trimming cut 0 bases from V and 4 bases from J; bases unmatched to any gene: 4. The CDR3 is made up of 15 amino acids. Germline V gene data show CDR1 as SGDLS and CDR2 as YYNGEE.

This clonotype was recorded many times. V and J are TRBV20-1 and TRBJ2-3, with 12 bases matching TRBD2. The V and J ends lost 5 bases and 2 bases, in that order; junction bases with no gene match: 2. Germline CDR1 and CDR2: DFQATT and SNEGSKA (reference sequence). The CDR3 spans 14 residues. DNA for the CDR3: TGCAGTGCTCCTAGCGGGGGGGTCACAGATACGCAGTATTTT. Its translation: CSAPSGGVTDTQYF.

This clonotype was observed many times. The chain recombines TRBV5-1 with TRBJ2-7; D may be TRBD1 (7 bases). The CDR3 extends over 15 amino acids. CDR1 is SGHRS, CDR2 YFSETQ, per germline. The V end was cut by 4 bases, the J end by 4 bases, with 18 bases between. CDR3 in DNA: TGCGCCAGCAGCCGTTCAGCGACAGGGACTTACGAGCAGTACTTC. Its translation: CASSRSATGTYEQYF. Supplemented by reference TRBV5-1 and TRBJ2-7, the full variable domain reads KAGVTQTPRYLIKTRGQQVTLSCSPISGHRSVSWYQQTPGQGLQFLFEYFSETQRNKGNFPGRFSGRQFSNSRSEMNVSTLELGDSALYLCASSRSATGTYEQYFGPGTRLTVT.

In this sample, this clonotype turned up a few times. The V and J genes are TRBV12-3 or TRBV12-4 and TRBJ2-7; D is perhaps TRBD2 (5 bases). The CDR3 is 14 residues long. The V gene lost 2 bases and the J gene lost 5 bases, with 13 bases spanning the gap. CDR3 sequence: CASSLTSSRHEQYF. The CDR3 DNA reads as TGTGCCAGCAGTTTAACTTCTAGCCGGCACGAGCAGTACTTC.

This clonotype was detected only a few times. The chain is built from TRBV19 and TRBJ1-5; 9 bases are shared with TRBD1. V was pared by 6 bases and J by 4 bases, with 7 bases of the junction left unmatched. The germline V gene encodes CDR1 LNHDA and CDR2 SQIVND (reference sequence). This CDR3 has 15 residues. CDR3 region: CASSRRGTGNQPQHF. CDR3 sequence (DNA): TGTGCCAGTAGCCGCCGTGGGACAGGGAATCAGCCCCAGCATTTT.

This clonotype was recorded at least ten times. The J gene is TRBJ1-1, the V gene TRBV10-3; 8 bases are shared with TRBD1. J was trimmed by 4 bases and V by 4 bases; bases with no gene match: 5. Looked up from germline, CDR1 is ENHRY and CDR2 is SYGVKD. CDR3 length equals 14 residues. CDR3: CAISGTGLSTEAFF. The CDR3 nucleotides are TGTGCCATCAGTGGGACAGGGTTGTCCACTGAAGCTTTCTTT.

The rearrangement uses TRBV5-1 and TRBJ2-5, with D possibly matching TRBD2 (7 bases). This CDR3 is 16 amino acids long. Trimming removed 7 bases from V and 1 base from J, with 20 bases in between. Germline CDR1 SGHRS, CDR2 YFSETQ. CDR3 in amino acids: CASSRGAEAIQETQYF. The CDR3 region has the DNA TGCGCCAGCTCCCGGGGGGCCGAAGCAATCCAAGAGACCCAGTACTTC.